This T cell receptor (beta chain) comes out of a study of cytotoxic CD8 clonotypes in ibrutinib-treated CLL. Study overall: Once patients had received a median 12 months of treatment, range 6 to 36, response samples were obtained.

Genomic DNA in an amount of approximately 1.9 micrograms was extracted from cryopreserved PBMCs and used for the preparation of TCR beta libraries. Overall study results and limits: Having risen at ibrutinib response, clonality had fallen back toward baseline by progression. Researchers report that baseline clonality outpaced age-matched healthy donors and tracked circulating CD8+ T-cell counts.

Assay used: immunoSEQ multiplex PCR; TCRdb lists only in-frame clones, some missing. This sample has hundreds of thousands of clones; 67% occur once, and the top ten carry roughly 6.7%. The V and J ends lost 8 bases and 2 bases, in that order; junction bases with no gene match: 9. The CDR3 runs 14 residues. Per germline, CDR1 LGHNA and CDR2 YSLEER. As to this clone: Its antigen remains unidentified.

The origin of this receptor is a human donor with chronic lymphocytic leukemia. The rearrangement joins TRBV4-3 to TRBJ2-7, with 7 positions matching TRBD2. Sequencing was performed on PBMCs, taken after 36 months of ibrutinib treatment. The CDR3 loop is CASRPGRGAYEQYF. CDR3 DNA: TGCGCCAGCCGCCCCGGACGGGGGGCCTACGAGCAGTACTTC.